This T cell receptor (beta chain) appears in the sequencing data of a study of OX40 agonist ivuxolimab in advanced cancers. TCRdb keeps only in-frame clones here, not all; method: immunoSEQ multiplex PCR. Of around 66,000 clones in the sample, about four fifths were seen once. The CDR3 loop spans 15 amino acids. The ends lost 4 bases at V and 3 bases at J; junction bases unmatched: 9. Germline V lookup: CDR1 SGDLS, CDR2 YYNGEE. This clone was found once. This sequence originates from an adult with an advanced solid tumor such as melanoma, head and neck, liver or kidney cancer. The specimen was CD4+ or CD8+ T cells sorted from blood, collected in a trial of the OX40 agonist ivuxolimab. This rearrangement joins TRBV9 to TRBJ1-1; 7 bases fit TRBD1. The CDR3 loop is CASSPPGQFYTEAFF. The CDR3 bases are TGTGCCAGCAGCCCCCCGGGACAGTTCTACACTGAAGCTTTCTTT.